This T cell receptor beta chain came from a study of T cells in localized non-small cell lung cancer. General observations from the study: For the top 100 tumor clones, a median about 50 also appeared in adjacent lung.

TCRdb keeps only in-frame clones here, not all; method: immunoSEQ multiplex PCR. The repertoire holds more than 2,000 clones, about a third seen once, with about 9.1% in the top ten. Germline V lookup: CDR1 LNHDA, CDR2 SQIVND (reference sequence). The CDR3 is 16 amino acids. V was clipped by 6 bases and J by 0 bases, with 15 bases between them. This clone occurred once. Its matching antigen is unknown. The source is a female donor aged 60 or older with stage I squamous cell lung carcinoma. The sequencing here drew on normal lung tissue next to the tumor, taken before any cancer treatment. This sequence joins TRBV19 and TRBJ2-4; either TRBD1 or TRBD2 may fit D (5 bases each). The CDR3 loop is CASSPGTELAKNIQYF. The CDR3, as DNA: TGTGCCAGTAGCCCCGGGACCGAGCTAGCCAAAAACATTCAGTACTTC. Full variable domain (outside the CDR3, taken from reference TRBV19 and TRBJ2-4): DGGITQSPKYLFRKEGQNVTLSCEQNLNHDAMYWYRQDPGQGLRLIYYSQIVNDFQKGDIAEGYSVSREKKESFPLTVTSAQKNPTAFYLCASSPGTELAKNIQYFGAGTRLSVL.